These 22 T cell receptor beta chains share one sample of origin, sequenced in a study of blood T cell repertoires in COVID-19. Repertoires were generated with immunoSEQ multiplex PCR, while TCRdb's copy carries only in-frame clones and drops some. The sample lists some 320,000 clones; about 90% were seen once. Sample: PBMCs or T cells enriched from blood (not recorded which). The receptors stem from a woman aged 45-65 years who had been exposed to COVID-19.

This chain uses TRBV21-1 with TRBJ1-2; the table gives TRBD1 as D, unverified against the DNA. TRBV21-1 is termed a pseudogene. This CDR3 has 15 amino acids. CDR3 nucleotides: TGTGCCAGCAGCAAAGTTCAGGGGGCTGGATATGGCTACACCTTC. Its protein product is CASSKVQGAGYGYTF.

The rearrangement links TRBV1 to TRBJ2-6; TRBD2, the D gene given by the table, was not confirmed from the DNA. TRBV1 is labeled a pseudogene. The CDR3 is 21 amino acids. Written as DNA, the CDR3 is TGCACCAGCAGCCAAGATCCTCCGCGGGGGGGCGACCGCTCTGGGGCCAACGTCCTGACTTTC. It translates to CTSSQDPPRGGDRSGANVLTF.

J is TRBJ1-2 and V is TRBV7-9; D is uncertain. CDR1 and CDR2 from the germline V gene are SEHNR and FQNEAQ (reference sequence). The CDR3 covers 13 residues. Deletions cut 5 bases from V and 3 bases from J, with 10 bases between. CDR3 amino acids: CASSLREDYGYTF. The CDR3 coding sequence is TGTGCCAGCAGCCTCCGGGAGGACTATGGCTACACCTTC.

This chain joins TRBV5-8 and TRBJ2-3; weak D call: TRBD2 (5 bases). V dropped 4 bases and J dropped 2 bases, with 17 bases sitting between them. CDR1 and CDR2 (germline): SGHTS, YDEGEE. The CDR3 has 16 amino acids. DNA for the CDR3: TGTGCCAGCAGCAAGGACCCGGCGCGGGTCACAGATACGCAGTATTTT. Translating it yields CASSKDPARVTDTQYF.

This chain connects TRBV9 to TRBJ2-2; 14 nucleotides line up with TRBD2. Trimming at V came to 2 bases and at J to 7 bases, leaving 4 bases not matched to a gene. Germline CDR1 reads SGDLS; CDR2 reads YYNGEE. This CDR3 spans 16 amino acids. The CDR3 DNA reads TGTGCCAGCAGCGTCGGGACTAGCGGGGGTGTCGGGGAGCTGTTTTTT. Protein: CASSVGTSGGVGELFF. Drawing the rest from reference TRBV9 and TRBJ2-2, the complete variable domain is DSGVTQTPKHLITATGQRVTLRCSPRSGDLSVYWYQQSLDQGLQFLIQYYNGEERAKGNILERFSAQQFPDLHSELNLSSLELGDSALYFCASSVGTSGGVGELFFGEGSRLTVL.

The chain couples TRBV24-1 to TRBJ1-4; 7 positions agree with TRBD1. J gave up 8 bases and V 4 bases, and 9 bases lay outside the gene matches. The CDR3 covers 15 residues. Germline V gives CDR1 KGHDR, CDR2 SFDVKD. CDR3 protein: CATSEGRGFREKLFF. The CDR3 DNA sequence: TGTGCCACCAGTGAAGGCAGGGGGTTTAGGGAAAAACTGTTTTTT.

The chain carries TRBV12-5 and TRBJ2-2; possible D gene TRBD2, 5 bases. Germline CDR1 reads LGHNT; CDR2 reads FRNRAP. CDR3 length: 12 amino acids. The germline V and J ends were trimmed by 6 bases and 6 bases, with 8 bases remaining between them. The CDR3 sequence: CASGGGSGELFF. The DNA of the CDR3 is TGTGCTAGTGGAGGAGGATCCGGGGAGCTGTTTTTT.

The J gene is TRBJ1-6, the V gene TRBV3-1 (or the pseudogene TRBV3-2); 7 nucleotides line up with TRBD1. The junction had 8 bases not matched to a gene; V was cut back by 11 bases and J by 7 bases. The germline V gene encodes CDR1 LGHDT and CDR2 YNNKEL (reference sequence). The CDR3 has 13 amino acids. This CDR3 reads CASWDRSNSPLHF. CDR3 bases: TGTGCCTCCTGGGACAGATCCAATTCACCCCTCCACTTT.

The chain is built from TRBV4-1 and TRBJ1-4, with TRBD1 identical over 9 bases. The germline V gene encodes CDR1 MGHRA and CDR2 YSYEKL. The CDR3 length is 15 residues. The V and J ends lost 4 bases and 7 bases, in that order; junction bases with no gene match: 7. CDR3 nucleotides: TGCGCCAGCAGCCCCGCCGGACAGGGGTCTGAAAAACTGTTTTTT. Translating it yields CASSPAGQGSEKLFF.

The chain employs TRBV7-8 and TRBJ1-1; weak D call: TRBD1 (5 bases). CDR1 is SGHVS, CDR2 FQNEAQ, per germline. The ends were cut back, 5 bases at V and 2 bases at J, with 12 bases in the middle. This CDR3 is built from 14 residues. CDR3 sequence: CASSRSGVNTEAFF. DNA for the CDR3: TGTGCCAGCAGCCGATCGGGGGTCAACACTGAAGCTTTCTTT.

CDR3 sequence reads: CSVEDQQAGGPSYEQYF. For the CDR3, the DNA is TGCAGCGTTGAAGATCAGCAAGCGGGGGGGCCGTCCTACGAGCAGTACTTC. The chain employs TRBV29-1 and TRBJ2-7; 10 positions match TRBD2. CDR3 size: 17 residues. CDR1 is SQVTM, CDR2 ANQGSEA, per germline. The V segment lost 0 bases and the J segment 1 base; nucleotides outside the gene matches: 9.

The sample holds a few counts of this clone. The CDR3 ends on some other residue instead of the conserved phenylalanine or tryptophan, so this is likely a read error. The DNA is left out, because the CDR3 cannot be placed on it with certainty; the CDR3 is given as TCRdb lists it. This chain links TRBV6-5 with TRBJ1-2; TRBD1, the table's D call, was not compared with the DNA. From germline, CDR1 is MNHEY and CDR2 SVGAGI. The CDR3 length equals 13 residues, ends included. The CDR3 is CASSLARDTPSVL.

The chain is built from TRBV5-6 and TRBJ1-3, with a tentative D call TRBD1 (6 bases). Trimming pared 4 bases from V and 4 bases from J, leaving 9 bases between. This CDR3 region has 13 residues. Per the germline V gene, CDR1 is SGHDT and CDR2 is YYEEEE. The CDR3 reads CASSLGQGNTIYF. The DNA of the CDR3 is TGTGCCAGCAGCCTCGGACAGGGAAACACCATATATTTT.

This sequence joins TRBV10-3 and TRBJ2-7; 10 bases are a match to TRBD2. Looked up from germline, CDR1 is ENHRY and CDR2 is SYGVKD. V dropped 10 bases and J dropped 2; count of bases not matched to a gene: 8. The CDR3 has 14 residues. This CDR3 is CATYERGGPYEQYF. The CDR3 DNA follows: TGTGCCACCTACGAGCGGGGGGGCCCCTACGAGCAGTACTTC.

The CDR3 loop reads CASSQVRGGGKMNTEAFF. CDR3 bases: TGTGCCAGCAGCCAAGTGAGAGGGGGTGGGAAGATGAACACTGAAGCTTTCTTT. The chain links TRBV4-2 to TRBJ1-1, with D possibly matching TRBD1 (6 bases). The V gene's germline CDR1 is LGHNA and CDR2 YNFKEQ. Trimming shortened V by 1 base and J by 0 bases, and 18 bases separated the two germline ends. The CDR3 spans 18 residues.

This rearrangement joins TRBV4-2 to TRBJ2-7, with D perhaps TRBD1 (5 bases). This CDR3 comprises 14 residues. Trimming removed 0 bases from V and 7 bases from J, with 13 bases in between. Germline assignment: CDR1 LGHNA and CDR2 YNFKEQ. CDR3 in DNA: TGTGCCAGCAGCCAAGATTCACAGGTACGTGAGCAGTACTTC. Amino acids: CASSQDSQVREQYF.

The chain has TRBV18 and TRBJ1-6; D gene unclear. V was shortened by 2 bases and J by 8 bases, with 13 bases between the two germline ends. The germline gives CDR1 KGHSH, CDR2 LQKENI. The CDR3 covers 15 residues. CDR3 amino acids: CASSPDTPRDSPLHF. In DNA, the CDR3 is TGTGCCAGCTCACCAGATACTCCACGGGATTCACCCCTCCACTTT.

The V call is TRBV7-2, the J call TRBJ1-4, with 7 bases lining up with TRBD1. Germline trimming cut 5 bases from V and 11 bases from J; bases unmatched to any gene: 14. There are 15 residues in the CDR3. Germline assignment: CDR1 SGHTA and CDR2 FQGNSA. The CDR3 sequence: CASSKTGTATNKLFF. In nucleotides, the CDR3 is TGTGCCAGCAGCAAGACCGGGACAGCGACAAACAAACTGTTTTTT.

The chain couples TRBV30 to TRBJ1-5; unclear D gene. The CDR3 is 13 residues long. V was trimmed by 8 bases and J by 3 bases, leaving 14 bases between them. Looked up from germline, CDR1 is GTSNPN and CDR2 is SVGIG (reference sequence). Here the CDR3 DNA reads TGTGCCGGCTCCCCGGGGTTCAATCAGCCCCAGCATTTT. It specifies CAGSPGFNQPQHF.

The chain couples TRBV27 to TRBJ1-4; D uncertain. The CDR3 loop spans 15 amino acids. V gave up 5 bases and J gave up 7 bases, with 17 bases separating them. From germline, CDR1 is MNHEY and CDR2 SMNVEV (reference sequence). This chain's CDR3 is CASSPNIRDGEKLFF. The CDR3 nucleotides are TGTGCCAGCAGTCCAAATATCCGGGATGGTGAAAAACTGTTTTTT.

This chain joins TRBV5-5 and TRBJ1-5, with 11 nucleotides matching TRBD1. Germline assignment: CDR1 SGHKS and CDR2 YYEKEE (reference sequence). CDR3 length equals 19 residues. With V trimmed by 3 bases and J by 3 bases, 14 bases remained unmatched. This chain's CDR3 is CASSYVGVDRGPNNQPQHF. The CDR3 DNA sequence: TGTGCCAGCAGCTACGTTGGGGTGGACAGGGGGCCCAACAATCAGCCCCAGCATTTT. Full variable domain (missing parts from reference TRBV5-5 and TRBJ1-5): DAGVTQSPTHLIKTRGQQVTLRCSPISGHKSVSWYQQVLGQGPQFIFQYYEKEERGRGNFPDRFSARQFPNYSSELNVNALLLGDSALYLCASSYVGVDRGPNNQPQHFGDGTRLSIL.

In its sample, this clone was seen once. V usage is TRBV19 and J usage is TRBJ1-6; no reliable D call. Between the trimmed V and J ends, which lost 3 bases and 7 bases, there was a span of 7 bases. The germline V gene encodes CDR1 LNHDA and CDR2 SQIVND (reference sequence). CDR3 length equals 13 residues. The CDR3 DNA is TGTGCCAGTAGTATGTTTCAGAATTCACCCCTCCACTTT. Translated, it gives CASSMFQNSPLHF. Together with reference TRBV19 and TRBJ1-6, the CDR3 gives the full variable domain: DGGITQSPKYLFRKEGQNVTLSCEQNLNHDAMYWYRQDPGQGLRLIYYSQIVNDFQKGDIAEGYSVSREKKESFPLTVTSAQKNPTAFYLCASSMFQNSPLHFGNGTRLTVT.